Listed here are 6 T cell receptor beta chains from one sample, sequenced in a study of CD8+ T cells in alopecia areata. Extraction of RNA preceded its reverse transcription into cDNA, which served as the sequencing template. Libraries were prepared by immunoSEQ multiplex PCR; TCRdb keeps only in-frame clonotypes and omits some of them. The repertoire holds about 140,000 clones, with 55% as singletons. Specimen: CD4+ T cells sorted from blood. The receptors were sampled from a human donor in good health.

The chain joins TRBV25-1 to TRBJ1-4, with D perhaps matching TRBD1 (5 bases). Germline V gives CDR1 MGHDK, CDR2 SYGVNS. Between the trimmed V and J ends, which lost 3 bases and 8 bases, there was a span of 13 bases. The CDR3 is 14 residues long. The CDR3 DNA reads as TGTGCCAGCAGTGACCGTGCGGGGGACGAAAAACTGTTTTTT. Amino acid sequence: CASSDRAGDEKLFF.

The chain uses TRBV29-1 and TRBJ2-1; D assignment may be TRBD1 or TRBD2 (5 bases each). CDR1 and CDR2 (germline): SQVTM, ANQGSEA. This CDR3 comprises 15 residues. Trimming removed 3 bases from V and 5 bases from J, with 17 bases in between. This CDR3 reads CSVDPGTARNNEQFF. CDR3 bases: TGCAGCGTTGACCCCGGGACGGCTAGAAACAATGAGCAGTTCTTC.

The chain uses TRBV5-1 and TRBJ1-1; no definite D call. Germline V gives CDR1 SGHRS, CDR2 YFSETQ. Between the trimmed V and J ends, which lost 0 bases and 3 bases, there was a span of 9 bases. The CDR3 runs 14 residues. The CDR3 nucleotides read TGCGCCAGCAGCTTGGCCGGTAAGGACACTGAAGCTTTCTTT. It yields the protein CASSLAGKDTEAFF.

This clone was seen a handful of times. The rearrangement joins TRBV5-6 to TRBJ2-7, with D uncertain. The CDR3 totals 11 residues. The V end lost 3 bases, the J end lost 3 bases, and 4 bases lay between the germline ends. In germline, CDR1 is SGHDT, CDR2 YYEEEE. The CDR3 DNA reads as TGTGCCAGCAGCTCCTACTACGAGCAGTACTTC. Translating it yields CASSSYYEQYF. The full variable domain, its missing parts supplied by reference TRBV5-6 and TRBJ2-7, is DAGVTQSPTHLIKTRGQQVTLRCSPKSGHDTVSWYQQALGQGPQFIFQYYEEEERQRGNFPDRFSGHQFPNYSSELNVNALLLGDSALYLCASSSYYEQYFGPGTRLTVT.

The CDR3 DNA follows: TGTGCCAGCAGTTCCCCTGGGGCCAACGTCCTGACTTTC. This encodes CASSSPGANVLTF. V and J are TRBV6-5 and TRBJ2-6; D not resolved. The CDR3 is 13 amino acids. The germline gives CDR1 MNHEY, CDR2 SVGAGI. Trimming pared 4 bases from V and 2 bases from J, leaving 3 bases between.

J is TRBJ1-5 and V is TRBV7-2; D possibly corresponds to TRBD1 (5 bases). Trimming removed 4 bases from V and 5 bases from J, with 12 bases in between. There are 14 residues in the CDR3. Germline V gene sequence: CDR1 SGHTA, CDR2 FQGNSA. This chain's CDR3 is CASSYDSAHQPQHF. The CDR3 nucleotides are TGTGCCAGCAGCTATGACAGCGCCCATCAGCCCCAGCATTTT.